These T cell receptor beta chains were read from a single sample in a study of blood T cell repertoires in COVID-19. Clones were read by immunoSEQ multiplex PCR, and TCRdb kept only the in-frame ones, dropping some. The sample has almost 250,000 clones; approximately 86% are singletons. The sequencing sample was made of PBMCs or T cells enriched from blood (not recorded which). These receptors were obtained from a woman aged 45 to 65 who had recovered from COVID-19. Each CDR3 is given with its conserved first and last residue. D genes are given only for firm matches. Where a row states a size, it is once, few, many or the class of an expanded clone; other rows omit it.

v_call	d_call	clone_size	j_call	cdr3_aa	cdr3_nt
TRBV29-1	-	-	TRBJ2-7	CSVELTGYEQYF	TGCAGCGTTGAGCTGACAGGCTACGAGCAGTACTTC
TRBV7-2	TRBD1	-	TRBJ1-6	CASATGGWNSPLHF	TGTGCCAGCGCCACAGGGGGCTGGAATTCACCCCTCCACTTT
TRBV29-1	-	-	TRBJ2-3	CSTRGLITDTQYF	TGCAGCACCCGCGGGCTGATCACAGATACGCAGTATTTT
TRBV30	-	few	TRBJ1-6	CAWSLQGGNSPLHF	TGTGCCTGGAGTCTCCAAGGGGGTAATTCACCCCTCCACTTT
TRBV28	TRBD2	-	TRBJ2-2	CASLDSGRADTGELFF	TGTGCCAGCCTCGATAGCGGGAGGGCCGACACCGGGGAGCTGTTTTTT
TRBV6-1	TRBD1	-	TRBJ1-1	CASSEGTGGQAFF	TGTGCCAGCAGTGAGGGGACAGGGGGACAAGCTTTCTTT
TRBV28	-	-	TRBJ1-5	CASKGRVSGNQPQHF	TGTGCCAGCAAAGGGCGGGTATCCGGCAATCAGCCCCAGCATTTT
TRBV5-1	TRBD1	-	TRBJ2-7	CASSRPTGGEYEQYF	TGCGCCAGCAGCCGCCCGACAGGGGGCGAATACGAGCAGTACTTC
TRBV5-1	TRBD1	-	TRBJ1-2	CASSPPGTGGYGYTF	TGCGCCAGCAGCCCTCCCGGGACAGGTGGCTATGGCTACACCTTC
TRBV7-9	TRBD2	-	TRBJ2-7	CASSRNRAGTGGEQYF	TGTGCCAGCAGCAGAAATCGCGCGGGGACCGGGGGGGAGCAGTACTTC
TRBV25-1	TRBD1	-	TRBJ2-7	CASSEDRGRGEQYF	TGTGCCAGCAGTGAAGACAGGGGCCGGGGCGAGCAGTACTTC
TRBV24-1	TRBD2	-	TRBJ2-1	CATSESGGRGYNEQFF	TGTGCCACCAGTGAATCGGGGGGGCGAGGGTACAATGAGCAGTTCTTC
TRBV6-5	-	-	TRBJ2-3	CASRTPKRYTDTQYF	TGTGCCAGCCGGACTCCAAAGAGGTACACAGATACGCAGTATTTT
TRBV28	-	-	TRBJ1-1	CASSFSYIQGDTEAFF	TGTGCCAGCAGTTTCTCGTACATCCAAGGGGACACTGAAGCTTTCTTT
TRBV30	TRBD1	-	TRBJ2-1	CAWSKIQGFGYNEQFF	TGTGCCTGGAGCAAAATACAGGGGTTTGGCTACAATGAGCAGTTCTTC
TRBV6-5	TRBD1	-	TRBJ2-7	CASNDRGARNEQYF	TGTGCCAGCAACGACAGGGGCGCCAGGAACGAGCAGTACTTC
TRBV12-3/TRBV12-4	-	-	TRBJ1-1	CASSFTVEAFF	TGTGCCAGCAGTTTCACAGTGGAAGCTTTCTTT
TRBV4-2	-	-	TRBJ2-2	CASSRGDPGAFKSTGELFF	TGTGCCAGCAGCCGAGGAGACCCAGGGGCCTTCAAAAGTACCGGGGAGCTGTTTTTT
TRBV7-2	TRBD1	few	TRBJ1-5	CASSSDRARQPQHF	TGTGCCAGCAGCTCAGACAGGGCGCGCCAGCCCCAGCATTTT
TRBV4-1	TRBD1	-	TRBJ1-1	CASSQVRTGGTEAFF	TGCGCCAGCAGCCAAGTGAGGACAGGGGGCACTGAAGCTTTCTTT
TRBV7-9	TRBD1	-	TRBJ2-7	CASSLDRDRVDVRYF	TGTGCCAGCAGCTTGGACCGGGACAGGGTTGATGTCCGGTACTTC
TRBV4-2	-	few	TRBJ2-5	CASSRTWAGQETQYF	TGTGCCAGCAGTCGAACGTGGGCCGGCCAAGAGACCCAGTACTTC
TRBV19	-	few	TRBJ1-5	CASSTLNSNQPQHF	TGTGCCAGTAGTACCCTAAATAGCAATCAGCCCCAGCATTTT
TRBV9	TRBD1	-	TRBJ1-2	CASSVEGQGGFGGYTF	TGTGCCAGCAGCGTAGAAGGACAGGGTGGCTTTGGGGGCTACACCTTC
TRBV7-9	-	-	TRBJ2-1	CASSLEGFNEQFF	TGTGCCAGCAGCTTAGAGGGGTTCAATGAGCAGTTCTTC
TRBV29-1	-	-	TRBJ2-7	CSVRQAGAEQYF	TGCAGCGTTAGACAAGCAGGGGCCGAGCAGTACTTC
TRBV27	-	-	TRBJ2-5	CASSFGYQETQYF	TGTGCCAGCAGTTTCGGGTACCAAGAGACCCAGTACTTC
TRBV2	-	-	TRBJ2-2	CASSQLLANFNTGELFF	TGTGCCAGCAGCCAGTTGCTAGCAAACTTTAACACCGGGGAGCTGTTTTTT
TRBV28	TRBD1	-	TRBJ1-5	CASSLVDRGSQPQHF	TGTGCCAGCAGTTTGGTCGACAGGGGGAGTCAGCCCCAGCATTTT
TRBV2	-	-	TRBJ1-1	CASSGPRGTEAFF	TGTGCCAGCAGTGGGCCGAGAGGGACTGAAGCTTTCTTT
TRBV15	-	-	TRBJ1-4	CATSREGDRNEKLFF	TGTGCCACCAGCAGAGAAGGTGACAGGAATGAAAAACTGTTTTTT
TRBV10-3	-	-	TRBJ2-7	CAAQGFETYEQYF	TGTGCCGCCCAGGGTTTCGAAACCTACGAGCAGTACTTC
TRBV19	-	-	TRBJ1-1	CASRSDRNRGITEAFF	TGTGCCAGTAGATCCGACAGGAACCGGGGTATCACTGAAGCTTTCTTT
TRBV4-1	TRBD2	-	TRBJ2-7	CASSQEGLAGRYEQYF	TGCGCCAGCAGCCAAGAGGGACTAGCGGGACGCTACGAGCAGTACTTC
TRBV14	-	-	TRBJ2-7	CASSRGPAYEQYF	TGTGCCAGCAGCCGGGGGCCTGCGTACGAGCAGTACTTC
TRBV28	-	-	TRBJ1-2	CASSARGYGYTF	TGTGCCAGCAGTGCCAGGGGCTATGGCTACACCTTC
TRBV9	-	-	TRBJ2-1	CASSVDVGGPNEQFF	TGTGCCAGCAGCGTAGATGTGGGGGGTCCCAATGAGCAGTTCTTC
TRBV6-1	-	few	TRBJ1-4	CASSDRGRGEKLFF	TGTGCCAGCAGTGACCGGGGGAGAGGAGAAAAACTGTTTTTT
TRBV18	TRBD2	-	TRBJ2-6	CASSPGRSSGANVLTF	TGTGCCAGCTCCCCCGGGAGGAGCTCTGGGGCCAACGTCCTGACTTTC
TRBV10-3	-	-	TRBJ1-3	CAISPGNTIYF	TGTGCCATCAGCCCGGGAAACACCATATATTTT
TRBV2	-	-	TRBJ1-2	CASRADRTGGGYTF	TGTGCCAGCAGAGCCGACAGGACTGGAGGTGGCTACACCTTC
TRBV11-3	-	-	TRBJ2-3	CASSLRSGDDTQYF	TGTGCCAGCAGCTTACGGTCGGGAGACGATACGCAGTATTTT
TRBV18	-	once	TRBJ2-6	CASSPRRDGANVLTF	TGTGCCAGCTCACCGAGGAGGGATGGGGCCAACGTCCTGACTTTC
TRBV7-9	TRBD2	-	TRBJ2-1	CASSLGASGNNEQFF	TGTGCCAGCAGCTTAGGAGCTAGCGGGAACAATGAGCAGTTCTTC
TRBV28	-	-	TRBJ2-1	CASHLGGQLYNEQFF	TGTGCCAGCCATCTGGGGGGACAGCTCTACAATGAGCAGTTCTTC
TRBV27	-	-	TRBJ2-2	CASRIDFWVGELFF	TGTGCCAGCAGGATCGACTTCTGGGTCGGGGAGCTGTTTTTT
TRBV6-5	-	-	TRBJ1-5	CASTESFLALPQHF	TGTGCCAGCACCGAGTCGTTTTTAGCGCTTCCCCAGCATTTT
TRBV11-3	-	-	TRBJ1-1	CASSQRGGNTEAFF	TGTGCCAGCAGCCAAAGGGGGGGGAACACTGAAGCTTTCTTT
TRBV7-2	TRBD2	-	TRBJ2-3	CASSPKSRLAGANTDTQYF	TGTGCCAGCAGCCCAAAATCCCGGCTAGCGGGAGCCAACACAGATACGCAGTATTTT
TRBV30	TRBD1	few	TRBJ2-7	CAWRDLGTGSYEQYF	TGTGCCTGGAGGGACCTAGGGACAGGGTCCTACGAGCAGTACTTC
TRBV19	-	-	TRBJ1-4	CASSTRGTNEKLFF	TGTGCCAGTAGTACCCGGGGGACTAATGAAAAACTGTTTTTT
TRBV10-3	TRBD1	-	TRBJ2-4	CAISAGTGALGKNIQYF	TGTGCCATCAGCGCCGGGACAGGGGCCTTAGGGAAAAACATTCAGTACTTC
TRBV5-1	TRBD2	-	TRBJ2-3	CASSLGTSGATDTQYF	TGCGCCAGCAGCCTCGGGACTAGCGGGGCCACAGATACGCAGTATTTT
TRBV28	-	-	TRBJ2-7	CASKERAHYEQYF	TGTGCCAGCAAGGAGCGCGCCCACTACGAGCAGTACTTC